The 6 T cell receptor beta chains below come from one sample, sequenced in a study of shared T cell receptors in the human thymus. The repertoire was sequenced with immunoSEQ multiplex PCR; TCRdb's copy has only in-frame clones and lacks some. The sample consists of fewer than 700,000 clones, over 75% of them appearing once. The same sample was also studied in work on human thymus T cells.

Sequencing was done on a sample of thymocytes. All receptors derive from a boy in the first two years of life with a congenital heart defect.

The V gene is TRBV2, the J gene TRBJ1-5; TRBD1 aligns across 10 bases. Germline CDR1 is SNHLY and CDR2 is FYNNEI. Trimming took 1 base from V and 6 from J; bases not matched to a gene: 9. CDR3 length equals 17 residues. The CDR3 DNA is TGTGCCAGCAGTGAAGTAAGGGACAGGGGCCCCGTTCAGCCCCAGCATTTT. Encoded protein: CASSEVRDRGPVQPQHF. The variable domain in full, completed from reference TRBV2 and TRBJ1-5, reads EPEVTQTPSHQVTQMGQEVILRCVPISNHLYFYWYRQILGQKVEFLVSFYNNEISEKSEIFDDQFSVERPDGSNFTLKIRSTKLEDSAMYFCASSEVRDRGPVQPQHFGDGTRLSIL.

This clone occurred a few times. This chain links TRBV14 with TRBJ2-3, with 9 positions matching TRBD2. Germline lookup yields CDR1 SGHDN and CDR2 FVKESK. This CDR3 has 15 residues. The V gene end was trimmed by 4 bases and the J gene end by 4 bases; junction bases not matched to a gene: 6. CDR3 DNA: TGTGCCAGCAGCCCCTCGGGACTAGCCCCAGATACGCAGTATTTT. This encodes CASSPSGLAPDTQYF.

This sequence joins TRBV4-3 and TRBJ2-5, with 14 bases aligning to TRBD2. Losses at the gene ends were 0 bases for V and 3 bases for J; bases not matched to a gene: 12. The CDR3 loop spans 20 amino acids. The germline V gene encodes CDR1 LGHNA and CDR2 YSLEER. This CDR3 is CASSQDGTSGSKVSKETQYF. Here the CDR3 DNA reads TGCGCCAGCAGCCAAGACGGGACTAGCGGGAGTAAGGTTTCGAAAGAGACCCAGTACTTC.

This clone was picked up one time. The chain has TRBV10-3 and TRBJ1-2; unclear D gene. CDR3 length equals 16 residues. Trimming removed 1 base at V and 8 bases at J, with 20 bases between. Germline CDR1 ENHRY, CDR2 SYGVKD. Written as DNA, the CDR3 is TGTGCCATCAGTGAGTTGGAGGGCCTCCCGTACTCGGGCTACACCTTC. It yields the protein CAISELEGLPYSGYTF.

The rearrangement uses TRBV10-3 and TRBJ2-7; 9 bases align to TRBD1. This CDR3 region has 17 residues. Per germline, CDR1 ENHRY and CDR2 SYGVKD. V lost 0 bases, J lost 6 bases, and 12 bases stayed unmatched. CDR3 bases: TGTGCCATCAGTGAGTCATCTGGGACAGGGCATTCGGGCGAGCAGTACTTC. This sequence encodes CAISESSGTGHSGEQYF.

This clone was counted a few times. This chain uses TRBV6-1 with TRBJ1-3; D perhaps matches TRBD1 (6 bases). The V and J ends lost 1 base and 7 bases respectively, with 11 bases between them. The CDR3 consists of 14 residues. CDR1 and CDR2 (germline): MNHNS, SASEGT. The CDR3 nucleotides read TGTGCCAGCAGTGAAGGACGGGGGGGCAACACCATATATTTT. Translated, it gives CASSEGRGGNTIYF.